Here is one T cell receptor (beta chain) with its context. Its antigen is not identified. The record originates from a study of shared clonotypes between healthy human individuals. In the study overall: Donor composition was two women and a few men, aged 18 to 49.

The length of the CDR3 is 15 residues. Between the trimmed V and J ends, which lost 3 bases and 11 bases, there was a span of 17 bases. CDR1 SGHTA and CDR2 FQGNSA come from the germline V gene. Overall study results and limits: Generally, naive subsets (rather than memory subsets) showed larger estimated richness.

The method was immunoSEQ multiplex PCR; TCRdb's version includes in-frame clones alone and lacks a portion of them. The table shows about 2.3 million clones, with roughly 90% occurring only once. The V and J genes are TRBV7-2 and TRBJ1-6; no clear D gene. This TCR derives from a man younger than 35 in good health. Some clones in this sample may be carry-over from other donors' samples. Specimen: naive CD4+ T cells from PBMCs. The sample's subset: CD45RA+ positively selected. The CDR3 DNA sequence: TGTGCCAGCAGCTTTATTCAGGCACGAGACGCACCCCTCCACTTT. This sequence encodes CASSFIQARDAPLHF. Full variable domain (missing parts from reference TRBV7-2 and TRBJ1-6): GAGVSQSPSNKVTEKGKDVELRCDPISGHTALYWYRQSLGQGLEFLIYFQGNSAPDKSGLPSDRFSAERTGGSVSTLTIQRTQQEDSAVYLCASSFIQARDAPLHFGNGTRLTVT.